This T cell receptor beta chain was identified in a study of PD-1 blockade in classical Hodgkin lymphoma. Looking at the study overall: Patients were infused with nivolumab 3 mg/kg every 2 weeks. Study-level points and caveats: Complete responders matched newly diagnosed patients in baseline diversity. Newly diagnosed patients reportedly trailed healthy donors in baseline TCR diversity.

Turning to this clone: The target antigen is unknown.

This CDR3 region has 11 residues. V dropped 8 bases and J dropped 6 bases, with 8 bases sitting between them. The germline gives CDR1 SGHTA, CDR2 FQGNSA. Sequencing was performed with immunoSEQ multiplex PCR; in TCRdb, only in-frame clones are kept and a portion is missing. The data contain 40,000 to 50,000 clones, around three quarters of them seen just once; the ten biggest clones take up approximately 20%. Each patient experienced a relapse that followed autologous stem cell transplantation, and brentuximab vedotin exposure varied. The source is a human donor with classical Hodgkin lymphoma. The sequences come from peripheral blood mononuclear cells (PBMCs), collected at baseline. The chain links TRBV7-2 to TRBJ2-1; D is unclear. CDR3 DNA sequence: TGTGCCAGCGGTAAATTCAATGAGCAGTTCTTC. Its protein is CASGKFNEQFF.